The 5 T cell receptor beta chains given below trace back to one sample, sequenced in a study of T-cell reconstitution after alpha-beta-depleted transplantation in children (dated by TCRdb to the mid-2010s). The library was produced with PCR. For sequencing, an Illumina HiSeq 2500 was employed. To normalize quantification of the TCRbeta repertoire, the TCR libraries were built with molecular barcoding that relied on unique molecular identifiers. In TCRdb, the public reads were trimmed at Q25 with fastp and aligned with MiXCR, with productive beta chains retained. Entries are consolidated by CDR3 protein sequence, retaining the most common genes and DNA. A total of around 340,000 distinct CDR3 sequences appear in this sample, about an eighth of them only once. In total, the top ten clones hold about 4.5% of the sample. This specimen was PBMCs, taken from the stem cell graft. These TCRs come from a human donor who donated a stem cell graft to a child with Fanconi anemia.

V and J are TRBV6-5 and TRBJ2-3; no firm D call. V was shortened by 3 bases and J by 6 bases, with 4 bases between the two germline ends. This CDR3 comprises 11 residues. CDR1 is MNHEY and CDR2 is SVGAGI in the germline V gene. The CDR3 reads CASSYKDTQYF. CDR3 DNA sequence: TGTGCCAGCAGTTATAAGGATACGCAGTATTTT.

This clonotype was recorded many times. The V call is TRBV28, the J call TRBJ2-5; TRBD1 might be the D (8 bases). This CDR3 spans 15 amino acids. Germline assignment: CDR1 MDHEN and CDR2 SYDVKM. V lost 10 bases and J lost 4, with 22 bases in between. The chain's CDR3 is CATLFSGGGGETQYF. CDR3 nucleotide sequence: TGTGCCACCCTTTTCTCAGGGGGCGGGGGAGAGACCCAGTACTTC.

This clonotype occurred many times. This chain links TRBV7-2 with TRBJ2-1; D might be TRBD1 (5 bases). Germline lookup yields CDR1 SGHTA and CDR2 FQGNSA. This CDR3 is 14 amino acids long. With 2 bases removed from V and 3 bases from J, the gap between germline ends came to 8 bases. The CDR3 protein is CASSLMQGYNEQFF. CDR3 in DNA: TGTGCCAGCAGCTTAATGCAGGGCTACAATGAGCAGTTCTTC.

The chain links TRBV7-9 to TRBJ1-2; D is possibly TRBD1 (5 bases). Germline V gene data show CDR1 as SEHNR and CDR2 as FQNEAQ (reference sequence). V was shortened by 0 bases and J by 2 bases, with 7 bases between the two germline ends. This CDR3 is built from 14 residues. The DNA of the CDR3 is TGTGCCAGCAGCTTAGCGGCAGGGAACTATGGCTACACCTTC. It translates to CASSLAAGNYGYTF. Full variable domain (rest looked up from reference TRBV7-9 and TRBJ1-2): DTGVSQNPRHKITKRGQNVTFRCDPISEHNRLYWYRQTLGQGPEFLTYFQNEAQLEKSRLLSDRFSAERPKGSFSTLEIQRTEQGDSAMYLCASSLAAGNYGYTFGSGTRLTVV.

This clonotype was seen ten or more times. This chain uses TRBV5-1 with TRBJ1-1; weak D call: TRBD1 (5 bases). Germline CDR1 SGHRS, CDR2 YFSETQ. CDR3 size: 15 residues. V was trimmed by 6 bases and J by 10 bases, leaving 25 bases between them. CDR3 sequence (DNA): TGCGCCAGCACCGACGGGGGAAGAGTCTCCGAGGGAGCTTTCTTT. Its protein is CASTDGGRVSEGAFF. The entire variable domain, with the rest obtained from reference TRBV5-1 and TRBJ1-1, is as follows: KAGVTQTPRYLIKTRGQQVTLSCSPISGHRSVSWYQQTPGQGLQFLFEYFSETQRNKGNFPGRFSGRQFSNSRSEMNVSTLELGDSALYLCASTDGGRVSEGAFFGQGTRLTVV.